The 9 T cell receptor beta chains presented below share a single source sample, sequenced in a study of blood T cells in healthy people across ages. Primers used in a second PCR of roughly 7 to 12 cycles were a sample-barcoded 5' primer and a J-beta primer mix. Each CDR3 protein is one row after TCRdb ran MiXCR on the 5' RACE reads. Of 1.5 million to 2 million distinct CDR3 sequences in the sample, around 48% are singletons; the top ten hold over 2%. Sequenced: blood. Receptor source: a woman in her thirties or forties in good health.

In this sample, this clonotype turned up a few times. The chain links TRBV6-5 to TRBJ1-2; maybe TRBD1 (6 bases). CDR3 length equals 14 residues. CDR1 and CDR2 from the germline V gene are MNHEY and SVGAGI. V was clipped by 5 bases and J by 6 bases, with 16 bases between them. CDR3 DNA: TGTGCCAGCAGTCCCGTTAGGGGGATGGATGGCTACACCTTC. Translated, it gives CASSPVRGMDGYTF.

This chain links TRBV15 with TRBJ2-5, with TRBD1 as a possible D gene (5 bases). With the DNA end fitting TRBJ2-7 better, the J assignment may be wrong. Germline values: CDR1 LNHNV, CDR2 YYDKDF (reference sequence). There are 15 residues in the CDR3. In nucleotides, the CDR3 is TGTGCCACCAGCAGAGGAACCACAGGTGCGTACGAGCAGTACTTC. Protein product: CATSRGTTGAYEQYF.

This clonotype was detected a few times. This sequence joins TRBV6-5 and TRBJ2-5, with 10 bases aligning to TRBD2. Germline-derived CDR1 and CDR2 are MNHEY and SVGAGI. V was pared by 2 bases and J by 2 bases, with 5 bases of the junction left unmatched. The CDR3 totals 16 residues. Here the CDR3 reads CASSYRERGGQETQYF. CDR3 DNA: TGTGCCAGCAGTTACCGCGAGCGGGGGGGTCAAGAGACCCAGTACTTC.

This clonotype occurred once. The V and J genes are TRBV20-1 and TRBJ2-5; TRBD1 aligns across 7 bases. The CDR3 consists of 12 residues. V dropped 5 bases and J dropped 5; count of bases not matched to a gene: 5. The germline V gene has CDR1 DFQATT and CDR2 SNEGSKA (reference sequence). In nucleotides, the CDR3 is TGCAGTGCTGATAGACAGGGCGAGACCCAGTACTTC. Its translation: CSADRQGETQYF.

This clonotype came up once. The genes are TRBV11-3 and TRBJ2-1, with D perhaps matching TRBD2 (5 bases). The CDR3 contains 17 residues. The germline V and J ends were trimmed by 1 base and 5 bases, with 18 bases remaining between them. Looked up from germline, CDR1 is SGHNT and CDR2 is YENEEA. CDR3 DNA: TGTGCCAGCAGCTTAGGTGGGGTGGCTAGCAAGGACAATGAGCAGTTCTTC. It yields the protein CASSLGGVASKDNEQFF. The full variable domain, its missing parts supplied by reference TRBV11-3 and TRBJ2-1, is EAGVVQSPRYKIIEKKQPVAFWCNPISGHNTLYWYLQNLGQGPELLIRYENEEAVDDSQLPKDRFSAERLKGVDSTLKIQPAELGDSAVYLCASSLGGVASKDNEQFFGPGTRLTVL.

This clonotype was seen only a few times. This chain connects TRBV4-3 to TRBJ2-3, with D perhaps TRBD1 (5 bases). The CDR3 is made up of 15 amino acids. The V end was cut by 0 bases, the J end by 6 bases, with 13 bases between. The germline gives CDR1 LGHNA, CDR2 YSLEER. The CDR3 DNA follows: TGCGCCAGCAGCCAAGAAGCTAGGGGCCAGGATACGCAGTATTTT. Translating gives CASSQEARGQDTQYF.

This clonotype was observed once. The chain carries TRBV20-1 and TRBJ1-4; D remains ambiguous. Germline assignment: CDR1 DFQATT and CDR2 SNEGSKA (reference sequence). The CDR3 is 14 amino acids. The V and J ends lost 0 bases and 8 bases respectively, with 13 bases between them. The CDR3 coding sequence is TGCAGTGCTAGAGATCACACCGGGAGAGAAAAACTGTTTTTT. Translating gives CSARDHTGREKLFF.

V is TRBV9 and J is TRBJ2-4; D gene uncertain. Near its end, the DNA agrees better with TRBJ2-5, so the J call may be wrong. The CDR3 length is 9 residues. CDR1 is SGDLS, CDR2 YYNGEE, per germline. The CDR3, as DNA: TGTGCCAGACAAGAGACCCAGTACTTC. Translation gives CARQETQYF.

The CDR3 region has the DNA TGTGCCAGCAATTCTCATCCGGGACAGGGGGCGCGGGAGCAGTACTTC. Its protein is CASNSHPGQGAREQYF. The chain carries TRBV28 and TRBJ2-7, with TRBD1 matching over 12 bases. The V gene end was trimmed by 7 bases and the J gene end by 7 bases; junction bases not matched to a gene: 14. The CDR3 loop spans 16 amino acids. In germline, CDR1 is MDHEN, CDR2 SYDVKM.